A selection of T cell receptor beta chains follows, all from one sample in a study of Ad26.COV2.S vaccination and SARS-CoV-2 variants. Clones were read by immunoSEQ multiplex PCR, and TCRdb kept only the in-frame ones, dropping some. The top ten hold roughly 13% of the sample, which has approximately 480,000 clones, roughly 85% seen once. The material was peripheral blood, obtained in a trial of Ad26.COV2.S vaccine versus placebo. These receptors were collected from a person between 18 and 65 years old who received the Ad26.COV2.S COVID-19 vaccine or a placebo. Both conserved end residues are part of each CDR3. D genes are given only for firm matches. Size tells how often a clone was seen (once, few, many) or the class of an expanded clone, and some rows leave it out.

clone_size	v_call	j_call	d_call	cdr3_aa	cdr3_nt
once	TRBV2	TRBJ2-7	-	CASNRGYEQYF	TGTGCCAGTAACCGTGGCTACGAGCAGTACTTC
-	TRBV4-3	TRBJ2-1	TRBD1	CASSPRTGSVNEQFF	TGCGCCAGCAGCCCGCGGACAGGGTCGGTCAATGAGCAGTTCTTC
-	TRBV3-1/TRBV3-2	TRBJ1-1	-	CASSQVAGATEAFF	TGTGCCAGCAGCCAAGTAGCGGGGGCAACTGAAGCTTTCTTT
-	TRBV5-6	TRBJ2-7	TRBD1	CASSPGTGSSYEQYF	TGTGCCAGCAGCCCGGGGACAGGCAGCTCCTACGAGCAGTACTTC
-	TRBV30	TRBJ1-2	TRBD1	CAWRTQRDRSISPSNYGYTF	TGTGCCTGGAGGACACAGCGGGACAGGTCTATTTCCCCCAGTAACTATGGCTACACCTTC
-	TRBV6-2/TRBV6-3	TRBJ1-1	-	CASSYGQNMNTEAFF	TGTGCCAGCAGTTACGGACAGAACATGAACACTGAAGCTTTCTTT
few	TRBV5-4	TRBJ2-7	-	CASSLDRYEQYF	TGTGCCAGCAGCCTAGACCGGTACGAGCAGTACTTC
-	TRBV4-3	TRBJ2-3	-	CASSQGVAPPSTDTQYF	TGCGCCAGCAGCCAGGGGGTGGCACCCCCCTCCACAGATACGCAGTATTTT
few	TRBV27	TRBJ2-2	TRBD2	CASRALAGGSTGELFF	TGTGCCAGCAGAGCGCTAGCGGGAGGGTCCACCGGGGAGCTGTTTTTT
-	TRBV5-4	TRBJ2-1	TRBD1	CASSSGSRGQGAYRQFF	TGTGCCAGCAGCTCTGGCTCACGGGGACAGGGGGCGTATCGGCAGTTCTTC
-	TRBV21-1	TRBJ1-3	-	CASPTNTGYLTIYF	TGTGCCAGCCCCACGAACACAGGATACCTCACCATATATTTT
once	TRBV6-5	TRBJ1-3	-	CASASGSGNTIYF	TGTGCCAGCGCGTCGGGCTCTGGAAACACCATATATTTT
-	TRBV7-6	TRBJ1-1	TRBD1	CASSLYTRDRAFF	TGTGCCAGCAGCTTATATACTCGGGACAGAGCTTTCTTT
-	TRBV7-3	TRBJ2-6	TRBD1	CASSQTGGAGANVLTF	TGTGCCAGCAGCCAGACAGGGGGCGCTGGGGCCAACGTCCTGACTTTC
few	TRBV28	TRBJ1-3	-	CASSLGGASQYTIYF	TGTGCCAGCAGTTTAGGTGGAGCGAGCCAGTACACCATATATTTT
-	TRBV6-1	TRBJ2-4	-	CASREGVGTLAKNIQYF	TGTGCCAGCAGGGAAGGTGTCGGTACACTAGCCAAAAACATTCAGTACTTC
-	TRBV5-1	TRBJ2-1	TRBD1	CASSLQGAPSYNEQFF	TGCGCCAGCAGCTTACAGGGGGCTCCCTCCTACAATGAGCAGTTCTTC
-	TRBV19	TRBJ1-3	-	CASSIGDIGSGNTIYF	TGTGCCAGTAGTATTGGGGACATTGGCTCTGGAAACACCATATATTTT
few	TRBV9	TRBJ2-3	-	CASSVGAGITDTQYF	TGTGCCAGCAGCGTAGGGGCGGGAATCACAGATACGCAGTATTTT
-	TRBV28	TRBJ2-1	TRBD1	CASSPGQWSTINEQFF	TGTGCCAGCAGCCCGGGACAGTGGTCGACCATCAATGAGCAGTTCTTC
-	TRBV15	TRBJ2-7	-	CATSRDRGLYEQYF	TGTGCCACCAGCAGAGACAGGGGTCTCTACGAGCAGTACTTC
-	TRBV5-1	TRBJ1-2	TRBD1	CASSLAGTGYDYTF	TGCGCCAGCAGCTTGGCCGGGACAGGGTACGACTACACCTTC
once	TRBV30	TRBJ1-4	-	CAWSVRGVPSEKLFF	TGTGCCTGGAGTGTTCGGGGGGTCCCGTCTGAAAAACTGTTTTTT
-	TRBV9	TRBJ2-7	-	CASSVAEMGDSYEQYF	TGTGCCAGCAGCGTAGCTGAGATGGGGGACTCCTACGAGCAGTACTTC
-	TRBV5-1	TRBJ1-1	-	CASSSDGPNTEAFF	TGCGCCAGCAGCTCGGACGGCCCGAACACTGAAGCTTTCTTT
-	TRBV5-5	TRBJ2-5	TRBD2	CASSQPGTSGQETQYF	TGTGCCAGCAGCCAACCCGGGACTAGCGGCCAAGAGACCCAGTACTTC
-	TRBV19	TRBJ2-1	TRBD1	CASSMLGVRGNEQFF	TGTGCCAGTAGTATGTTGGGGGTCAGGGGGAATGAGCAGTTCTTC
-	TRBV29-1	TRBJ1-2	TRBD1	CSVARGGQRYGYTF	TGCAGCGTTGCTAGGGGGGGACAGAGATATGGCTACACCTTC
-	TRBV28	TRBJ1-1	-	CASSLFSVGTDRYTEAFF	TGTGCCAGCAGTTTATTCTCTGTCGGTACAGACCGTTACACTGAAGCTTTCTTT
-	TRBV7-2	TRBJ2-7	TRBD2	CASSLAEGGASGIVGREQYF	TGTGCCAGCAGCTTAGCCGAGGGCGGGGCTAGCGGGATAGTGGGCCGTGAGCAGTACTTC
-	TRBV19	TRBJ2-2	-	CASRGVAATNTGELFF	TGTGCCAGTAGAGGGGTTGCGGCTACGAACACCGGGGAGCTGTTTTTT
-	TRBV9	TRBJ2-2	TRBD2	CASSVRSGRANGELFF	TGTGCCAGCAGCGTACGGAGCGGGAGGGCTAACGGGGAGCTGTTTTTT
-	TRBV2	TRBJ1-4	-	CASTQPGTNEKLFF	TGTGCCAGCACCCAGCCGGGGACTAATGAAAAACTGTTTTTT
few	TRBV28	TRBJ2-7	-	CASTPGTYSSYEQYF	TGTGCCAGCACCCCTGGGACGTACTCCTCCTACGAGCAGTACTTC
-	TRBV4-2	TRBJ2-2	TRBD2	CASSQPGLAGSGELFF	TGTGCCAGCAGCCAACCGGGACTAGCGGGTTCCGGGGAGCTGTTTTTT
-	TRBV28	TRBJ1-2	-	CASSLAGYGYTF	TGTGCCAGCAGTTTGGCGGGGTATGGCTACACCTTC
-	TRBV9	TRBJ2-3	-	CASSDQPEGDTQYF	TGTGCCAGCAGCGACCAGCCGGAGGGAGATACGCAGTATTTT
-	TRBV7-2	TRBJ2-7	-	CASSPAGSWVYEQYF	TGTGCCAGCAGCCCCGCTGGGAGTTGGGTTTACGAGCAGTACTTC
-	TRBV7-2	TRBJ2-7	TRBD2	CASSPERAGVSGEQYF	TGTGCCAGCAGCCCAGAACGAGCGGGAGTATCTGGTGAGCAGTACTTC